The 29 T cell receptor beta chains listed next were all sequenced from one sample in a study of cytomegalovirus exposure and HLA in healthy donors. The table came from immunoSEQ multiplex PCR; TCRdb's copy has only in-frame clones and leaves some out. Of about 350,000 clones listed, 87% were seen once; the top ten hold over 1%. The sequenced material came from PBMCs. Receptor source: a woman in her twenties or thirties in good health and CMV-seropositive.

CDR3 residues: CASSSGRAGVETQYF. CDR3 bases: TGTGCCAGCAGTAGCGGGAGGGCCGGGGTAGAGACCCAGTACTTC. V gene TRBV6-5 combines with J gene TRBJ2-5; 10 bases agree with TRBD2. Germline values: CDR1 MNHEY, CDR2 SVGAGI. The CDR3 consists of 15 residues. After removal of 5 bases from V and 4 bases from J, the junction contained 7 bases not matched to a gene.

V is TRBV12-5 and J is TRBJ2-1; weak D call: TRBD1 (6 bases). Looked up from germline, CDR1 is LGHNT and CDR2 is FRNRAP. The CDR3 is 12 residues long. The DNA for the CDR3 is TGTGCATCTGGGGACACTGGGAATGAGCAGTTCTTC. Residues: CASGDTGNEQFF.

The chain recombines TRBV9 with TRBJ2-7; no definite D call. V lost 0 bases and J 3 bases, leaving 7 bases between the germline ends. Germline values: CDR1 SGDLS, CDR2 YYNGEE. CDR3 length equals 13 residues. The CDR3 coding sequence is TGTGCCAGCAGCGTAGAGGTGGGCTACGAGCAGTACTTC. Translation gives CASSVEVGYEQYF.

The chain employs TRBV6-1 and TRBJ2-7; D not certain. Trimming cost V 0 bases and J 7 bases, with 10 bases left between them. The CDR3 is made up of 13 amino acids. Germline loops: CDR1 MNHNS, CDR2 SASEGT. CDR3 DNA: TGTGCCAGCAGTGAAGCGGTTAGTTGGGAGCAGTACTTC. It codes for CASSEAVSWEQYF.

This clone was seen only once. V usage is TRBV18 and J usage is TRBJ2-7, with TRBD1 identical over 10 bases. Germline loops: CDR1 KGHSH, CDR2 LQKENI. This CDR3 is 15 amino acids long. Trimming at V came to 3 bases and at J to 6 bases, leaving 8 bases not matched to a gene. As DNA, the CDR3 is TGTGCCAGCTCACCGGATCCCGGGACAGGGGTCGAGCAGTACTTC. Protein: CASSPDPGTGVEQYF.

The chain combines TRBV6-5 with TRBJ2-7; TRBD2 matches at 7 bases. The J segment lost 4 bases and the V segment lost 2 bases, leaving 8 bases of the junction unmatched. This CDR3 is 15 amino acids long. Germline CDR1 MNHEY, CDR2 SVGAGI. In nucleotides, the CDR3 is TGTGCCAGCAGTTACGTGGCGGGGGAGGGATACGAGCAGTACTTC. It specifies CASSYVAGEGYEQYF.

V usage is TRBV4-2 and J usage is TRBJ2-2, with TRBD2 matching 7 bases. Germline V CDR1 and CDR2: LGHNA, YNFKEQ. The CDR3 length is 16 residues. The V gene end was trimmed by 1 base and the J gene end by 8 bases; junction bases not matched to a gene: 10. The CDR3, as DNA: TGTGCCAGCAGCCAAGGTCGACGGACTAGTTCGGGGGAGCTGTTTTTT. This encodes CASSQGRRTSSGELFF.

The chain uses TRBV27 and TRBJ2-1; 10 nucleotides match TRBD2. V dropped 5 bases and J dropped 4; count of bases not matched to a gene: 2. The V gene's germline CDR1 is MNHEY and CDR2 SMNVEV (reference sequence). CDR3 size: 14 residues. The CDR3 sequence: CASSRTSGYNEQFF. CDR3 coding DNA: TGTGCCAGCAGTCGGACTAGCGGTTACAATGAGCAGTTCTTC.

The rearrangement joins TRBV9 to TRBJ2-7; possibly TRBD2 for D (6 bases). CDR3 length: 14 amino acids. The germline CDR1 and CDR2 sequences are SGDLS and YYNGEE. Trimming removed 6 bases from V and 2 bases from J, with 15 bases in between. The CDR3 DNA is TGTGCCAGCACCACTGGGACTTCCCCCTACGAGCAGTACTTC. Translated, it gives CASTTGTSPYEQYF. The variable domain in full, completed from reference TRBV9 and TRBJ2-7, reads DSGVTQTPKHLITATGQRVTLRCSPRSGDLSVYWYQQSLDQGLQFLIQYYNGEERAKGNILERFSAQQFPDLHSELNLSSLELGDSALYFCASTTGTSPYEQYFGPGTRLTVT.

The chain uses TRBV4-3 and TRBJ1-2; 8 nucleotides line up with TRBD1. The CDR3 is 16 amino acids. J gave up 5 bases and V 3 bases, and 11 bases lay outside the gene matches. CDR1 is LGHNA, CDR2 YSLEER, per germline. CDR3 residues: CASSHFYRGTDYGYTF. The CDR3 DNA sequence: TGCGCCAGCAGCCATTTCTACAGGGGGACCGATTATGGCTACACCTTC.

The chain employs TRBV9 and TRBJ1-2, with TRBD1 identical over 7 bases. The trim removed 2 bases at V and 8 bases at J, leaving 9 bases unmatched. This CDR3 comprises 14 residues. Germline V gene data show CDR1 as SGDLS and CDR2 as YYNGEE. The CDR3, as DNA: TGTGCCAGCAGCGTCCAGACAGGGAAGGGCGGCTACACCTTC. It codes for CASSVQTGKGGYTF.

The chain uses TRBV30 and TRBJ2-1, with 7 bases that match TRBD2. V shed 5 bases, J shed 5 bases, and the junction held 6 bases outside the gene matches. The CDR3 covers 13 residues. CDR1 and CDR2 from the germline V gene are GTSNPN and SVGIG (reference sequence). DNA of the CDR3: TGTGCCTGGTGGGGGGGTCGGAACAATGAGCAGTTCTTC. Translation: CAWWGGRNNEQFF.

The CDR3 here is CAWTVAMNTEAFF. DNA for the CDR3: TGTGCCTGGACTGTCGCGATGAACACTGAAGCTTTCTTT. V gene TRBV30 combines with J gene TRBJ1-1; unclear D gene. The ends were cut back, 4 bases at V and 0 bases at J, with 9 bases in the middle. Germline V CDR1 and CDR2: GTSNPN, SVGIG (reference sequence). There are 13 residues in the CDR3.

The V gene is TRBV9, the J gene TRBJ2-5; possibly TRBD1 or TRBD2 for D (5 bases each). Germline V lookup: CDR1 SGDLS, CDR2 YYNGEE. Trimming left V 0 bases short and J 5 bases short, with 14 bases between. The CDR3 runs 15 residues. The CDR3 nucleotides read TGTGCCAGCAGCGTAGAACAGGACCCGGGGGAGACCCAGTACTTC. Amino acid sequence: CASSVEQDPGETQYF.

The chain joins TRBV10-3 to TRBJ2-7; D is perhaps TRBD1 or TRBD2 (5 bases each). V lost 3 bases and J 0 bases, leaving 9 bases between the germline ends. Germline V CDR1 and CDR2: ENHRY, SYGVKD. The CDR3 totals 14 residues. The CDR3 here is CAISDMGVSYEQYF. In DNA form, the CDR3 reads TGTGCCATCAGTGATATGGGGGTCTCCTACGAGCAGTACTTC.

The V gene is TRBV4-2, the J gene TRBJ1-2; D remains ambiguous. Germline values: CDR1 LGHNA, CDR2 YNFKEQ. Trimming cost V 0 bases and J 4 bases, with 12 bases left between them. The CDR3 totals 15 residues. The CDR3 protein is CASSQDWEAGYGYTF. CDR3 coding DNA: TGTGCCAGCAGCCAAGATTGGGAAGCGGGCTATGGCTACACCTTC.

The chain employs TRBV15 and TRBJ1-6; a weak D match, TRBD1 (5 bases). Germline lookup yields CDR1 LNHNV and CDR2 YYDKDF (reference sequence). CDR3 length: 16 amino acids. The V end lost 3 bases, the J end lost 2 bases, and 11 bases lay between the germline ends. The CDR3 region is CATSSTGVAYNSPLHF. The CDR3 region has the DNA TGTGCCACCAGCAGTACAGGAGTGGCCTATAATTCACCCCTCCACTTT.

This clone has only one observation. The J gene is TRBJ2-2, the V gene TRBV4-2, with D uncertain. CDR1 is LGHNA, CDR2 YNFKEQ, per germline. Trimming shortened V by 0 bases and J by 6 bases, and 5 bases separated the two germline ends. The CDR3 contains 13 residues. Here the CDR3 reads CASSQDPAGELFF. The CDR3 region has the DNA TGTGCCAGCAGCCAAGACCCGGCCGGGGAGCTGTTTTTT.

The CDR3 DNA follows: TGTGCCAGCACCCACGACAGGGACAACTACACCTTC. This sequence encodes CASTHDRDNYTF. J is TRBJ1-2 and V is TRBV5-4; 7 positions agree with TRBD1. Germline lookup yields CDR1 SGHNT and CDR2 YYREEE (reference sequence). The CDR3 is 12 residues long. V was clipped by 6 bases and J by 10 bases; unmatched bases: 9. Supplemented by reference TRBV5-4 and TRBJ1-2, the full variable domain reads ETGVTQSPTHLIKTRGQQVTLRCSSQSGHNTVSWYQQALGQGPQFIFQYYREEENGRGNFPPRFSGLQFPNYSSELNVNALELDDSALYLCASTHDRDNYTFGSGTRLTVV.

V usage is TRBV5-1 and J usage is TRBJ2-2, with 11 bases lining up with TRBD2. The germline gives CDR1 SGHRS, CDR2 YFSETQ. V was pared by 4 bases and J by 1 base, with 3 bases of the junction left unmatched. CDR3 length: 16 amino acids. The CDR3 loop reads CASSVTSGGNTGELFF. The CDR3 DNA reads as TGCGCCAGCAGCGTAACTAGCGGGGGGAACACCGGGGAGCTGTTTTTT.

The CDR3 nucleotides read TGTGCCAGCAGTTCTCGGACTAGCGGGGCCGGGGAGCTGTTTTTT. It translates to CASSSRTSGAGELFF. The rearrangement links TRBV28 to TRBJ2-2; 12 nucleotides align to TRBD2. CDR1 and CDR2 (germline): MDHEN, SYDVKM. V trimming: 4 bases; J trimming: 6 bases; junction bases outside the gene matches: 3. There are 15 residues in the CDR3.

The chain combines TRBV9 with TRBJ2-7; D may be TRBD2 (7 bases). Trimming removed 3 bases at V and 6 bases at J, with 13 bases between. Germline V gene data show CDR1 as SGDLS and CDR2 as YYNGEE. This CDR3 has 13 residues. The chain's CDR3 is CASSAGGRGEQYF. The CDR3, as DNA: TGTGCCAGCAGCGCGGGGGGCCGGGGCGAGCAGTACTTC.

This rearrangement joins TRBV27 to TRBJ2-3; 11 bases map to TRBD2. V lost 5 bases, J lost 2 bases, and 9 bases stayed unmatched. The CDR3 loop spans 17 amino acids. Germline V CDR1 and CDR2: MNHEY, SMNVEV (reference sequence). In DNA, the CDR3 is TGTGCCAGCAGTAGGGCGCCGGGACTAGCGGACACAGATACGCAGTATTTT. It codes for CASSRAPGLADTDTQYF.

The chain combines TRBV27 with TRBJ1-2; 7 positions agree with TRBD1. The CDR3 covers 10 residues. V was pared by 10 bases and J by 8 bases, with 4 bases of the junction left unmatched. The germline V gene has CDR1 MNHEY and CDR2 SMNVEV (reference sequence). CDR3 nucleotides: TGTGCCACATACAGGGGCGGCTACACCTTC. This codes for CATYRGGYTF.

The chain combines TRBV18 with TRBJ1-2, with 9 bases lining up with TRBD1. The length of the CDR3 is 17 residues. V dropped 3 bases and J dropped 4; count of bases not matched to a gene: 12. Germline V lookup: CDR1 KGHSH, CDR2 LQKENI. For the CDR3, the DNA is TGTGCCAGCTCACCTGATACAGGGGGCGCCGGGAGCTATGGCTACACCTTC. It yields the protein CASSPDTGGAGSYGYTF.

The chain employs TRBV11-3 and TRBJ2-7; 10 positions match TRBD2. Germline assignment: CDR1 SGHNT and CDR2 YENEEA. The CDR3 is made up of 14 amino acids. V lost 2 bases to trimming and J lost 5 bases; unmatched junction nucleotides: 3. The chain's CDR3 is CASSLSGGAHEQYF. The CDR3 DNA reads as TGTGCCAGCAGCTTAAGCGGGGGGGCCCACGAGCAGTACTTC.

This chain uses TRBV29-1 with TRBJ2-7; 11 bases map to TRBD1. The CDR3 is made up of 12 amino acids. Germline lookup yields CDR1 SQVTM and CDR2 ANQGSEA. Germline trimming cut 6 bases from V and 3 bases from J; bases unmatched to any gene: 1. The CDR3 sequence: CSVGTGGYEQYF. The CDR3 DNA is TGCAGCGTAGGGACAGGGGGCTACGAGCAGTACTTC.

The J gene is TRBJ2-1, the V gene TRBV7-2, with TRBD1 matching over 8 bases. This CDR3 region has 16 residues. From germline, CDR1 is SGHTA and CDR2 FQGNSA. J was trimmed by 6 bases and V by 1 base; bases with no gene match: 8. This CDR3 reads CASSLEGQGASNEQFF. The CDR3 DNA follows: TGTGCCAGCAGCTTAGAAGGTCAGGGGGCATCCAATGAGCAGTTCTTC.

This clone appeared a few times. The chain couples TRBV9 to TRBJ1-1; D is perhaps TRBD1 (6 bases). V lost 0 bases to trimming and J lost 1 base, with 19 bases between them. The CDR3 runs 18 residues. The germline CDR1 and CDR2 sequences are SGDLS and YYNGEE. The CDR3: CASSVGWGHFDPNTEAFF. The DNA for the CDR3 is TGTGCCAGCAGCGTAGGTTGGGGGCACTTCGACCCGAACACTGAAGCTTTCTTT.